Listed here is a single TCR beta chain. Its antigen remains unidentified. Healthy bone marrow donors made up the donor group. PCR employed 60 Vbeta and 13 Jbeta primers. Sequencing used immunoSEQ multiplex PCR; TCRdb keeps in-frame clones, though not all of them. Altogether about 150,000 clones are present, around 80% being singletons, with the ten largest covering more than 1.2%. This specimen comes from a study of cytomegalovirus exposure and HLA in healthy donors. The study, taken as a whole, reports: The authors later found most CMV-associated TCR beta chains appeared HLA-restricted. The authors listed around 150 TCR beta chains as cytomegalovirus-associated.

In germline, CDR1 is SEHNR, CDR2 FQNEAQ (reference sequence). CDR3 length: 13 amino acids. The clonotype originates from a man aged 18 to 30 in good health and CMV-seronegative. The J gene is TRBJ2-5, the V gene TRBV7-9; D is uncertain. Near its end, the DNA agrees better with TRBJ2-7, so the J call may be wrong. Sample: PBMCs. The CDR3 sequence is CASSPFSPYEQYF. The CDR3, as DNA: TGTGCCAGCAGCCCCTTTAGTCCCTACGAGCAGTACTTC.